Detailed here is one T cell receptor beta chain. The method was immunoSEQ multiplex PCR; TCRdb's version includes in-frame clones alone and lacks a portion of them. The data contain approximately 15,000 clones, 80% to 95% of them seen just once; the ten biggest clones take up around 6.8%. The germline gives CDR1 MGHDK, CDR2 SYGVNS. V dropped 4 bases and J dropped 2; count of bases not matched to a gene: 2. CDR3 length: 14 amino acids. The data were obtained in a study of OX40 agonist ivuxolimab in advanced cancers. The specimen comprised CD4+ or CD8+ T cells sorted from blood, sampled in a trial of the OX40 agonist ivuxolimab. This TCR derives from an adult with an advanced solid tumor such as melanoma, head and neck, liver or kidney cancer. The V call is TRBV25-1, the J call TRBJ2-1, with 7 bases that match TRBD2. DNA for the CDR3: TGTGCCAGCAGTGGCGGGGGTACCTACAATGAGCAGTTCTTC. As protein: CASSGGGTYNEQFF.